The sample holds a few counts of the clone carrying this T cell receptor beta chain. Its specificity is not known. The sample originates from a study of early T cells in non-severe SARS-CoV-2 infection. Study summary: Sequencing of unsorted whole blood was done on bulk RNA, leaving chains unpaired.

This CDR3 has 12 residues. Germline V gene sequence: CDR1 SEHNR, CDR2 FQNEAQ (reference sequence). Trimming cost V 5 bases and J 14 bases, with 16 bases left between them. Findings and limits, study-wide: Matches to VDJdb favored anti-spike CD8 responses and missed private and CD4 specificities.

As part of library construction, unique molecular identifiers were attached to individual cDNA molecules. TCRdb independently ran MiXCR on the 5' RACE reads; one entry per CDR3 protein. The table has under 65,000 distinct CDR3 sequences, approximately 12% seen once. The material sequenced was whole blood. The clonotype originates from an adult who was a healthcare worker with PCR-confirmed SARS-CoV-2 infection or an uninfected control (not recorded which). The J gene is TRBJ2-1, the V gene TRBV7-9; D possibly corresponds to TRBD2 (5 bases). The CDR3, as DNA: TGTGCCAGCAGCCCTCCCGGCGGGTGGGAGTTCTTC. Translation gives CASSPPGGWEFF.